The next 11 T cell receptor beta chains were all read from a single sample in a study of blood T cell repertoires in COVID-19. Sequencing used immunoSEQ multiplex PCR; TCRdb keeps in-frame clones, though not all of them. The sample yields 95,000 to 110,000 clones, 89% seen once. Sequenced sample: peripheral blood. The source of these receptors is a woman of 80 years or more in a cohort sampled during active COVID-19.

This clone was seen more than once but under ten times. The chain carries TRBV10-1 and TRBJ2-2, with 10 bases fitting TRBD2. The germline gives CDR1 WNHNN, CDR2 SYGVQD (reference sequence). The CDR3 runs 15 residues. Trimming removed 8 bases from V and 4 bases from J; junction bases left unmatched: 7. Here the CDR3 reads CASFGTSEVTGELFF. The CDR3 DNA follows: TGCGCCAGCTTCGGGACTAGCGAGGTCACCGGGGAGCTGTTTTTT.

The gene calls are TRBV19 and TRBJ1-1, with a tentative D call TRBD1 (6 bases). V lost 9 bases to trimming and J lost 0 bases, with 20 bases between them. The V gene's germline CDR1 is LNHDA and CDR2 SQIVND (reference sequence). The CDR3 length is 16 residues. The CDR3 is CASKQGLLWMNTEAFF. The CDR3 bases are TGTGCCAGCAAACAGGGCCTTCTGTGGATGAACACTGAAGCTTTCTTT.

The J gene is TRBJ2-7, the V gene TRBV5-1; 10 bases match TRBD1. The CDR3 extends over 17 amino acids. V shed 4 bases and J 3 bases; nucleotides not matched to a gene: 13. Looked up from germline, CDR1 is SGHRS and CDR2 is YFSETQ. The chain's CDR3 is CASSESTGTGVHYEQYF. CDR3 nucleotides: TGCGCCAGCAGCGAAAGCACCGGGACAGGGGTCCACTACGAGCAGTACTTC.

The V gene is TRBV21-1, the J gene TRBJ1-5; TRBD1, as called in the table, went unchecked against the DNA. TRBV21-1 is listed as a pseudogene. The CDR3 contains 17 residues. The CDR3 loop reads CASSNLRLRGAGQPQHF. CDR3 coding DNA: TGTGCCAGCAGCAATCTCCGTCTCAGGGGCGCAGGTCAGCCCCAGCATTTT.

The CDR3 is CASSPLPRGGANVLTF. The CDR3, as DNA: TGTGCCAGCAGCCCACTACCGCGGGGTGGGGCCAACGTCCTGACTTTC. This chain joins TRBV7-9 and TRBJ2-6; tentatively, D is TRBD2 (6 bases). In germline, CDR1 is SEHNR, CDR2 FQNEAQ (reference sequence). Trimming left V 5 bases short and J 3 bases short, with 14 bases between. The CDR3 loop spans 16 amino acids.

This clone was found once. V and J are TRBV19 and TRBJ2-1, with 9 bases matching TRBD2. CDR3 size: 19 residues. V was pared by 7 bases and J by 5 bases, with 21 bases of the junction left unmatched. The V gene's germline CDR1 is LNHDA and CDR2 SQIVND (reference sequence). CDR3 bases: TGTGCCAGTACCGTAGGGGCTAGCGGGGAAGTACCAGGACACAATGAGCAGTTCTTC. Residues: CASTVGASGEVPGHNEQFF.

Only one count was recorded for this clone. The gene calls are TRBV2 and TRBJ2-1, with 7 bases fitting TRBD2. CDR1 and CDR2 (germline): SNHLY, FYNNEI. There are 13 residues in the CDR3. CDR3 sequence: CVSGEGRINEQFF. DNA for the CDR3: TGTGTCAGTGGGGAGGGTCGTATCAATGAGCAGTTCTTC.

The chain links TRBV28 to TRBJ2-4, with 10 bases matching TRBD2. Unmatched junction bases numbered 7, after V lost 3 bases and J lost 8 bases. There are 15 residues in the CDR3. Per the germline V gene, CDR1 is MDHEN and CDR2 is SYDVKM. The CDR3 DNA follows: TGTGCCAGCAGTTTGCTAGCGGGAGATACAGACATTCAGTACTTC. Residues: CASSLLAGDTDIQYF.

The J gene is TRBJ2-7, the V gene TRBV19; TRBD2 matches at 12 bases. The V gene's germline CDR1 is LNHDA and CDR2 SQIVND (reference sequence). The ends lost 5 bases at V and 1 base at J; junction bases unmatched: 18. This CDR3 contains 20 residues. The CDR3, as DNA: TGTGCCAGTAGTCCCACGACTAGCGGGAGTCTCCCCAGCCTATCCTACGAGCAGTACTTC. Encoded protein: CASSPTTSGSLPSLSYEQYF. Variable domain in full (rest from reference TRBV19 and TRBJ2-7): DGGITQSPKYLFRKEGQNVTLSCEQNLNHDAMYWYRQDPGQGLRLIYYSQIVNDFQKGDIAEGYSVSREKKESFPLTVTSAQKNPTAFYLCASSPTTSGSLPSLSYEQYFGPGTRLTVT.

The rearrangement links TRBV6-6 to TRBJ1-4; D is ambiguous. Germline V gene sequence: CDR1 MNHNY, CDR2 SVGAGI (reference sequence). The CDR3 loop spans 15 amino acids. The V and J ends lost 4 bases and 8 bases respectively, with 17 bases between them. CDR3 sequence: CASSLDSLDLEKLFF. The DNA of the CDR3 is TGTGCCAGCAGTTTGGACTCATTGGACCTGGAAAAACTGTTTTTT.

The chain's CDR3 is CASSLGGGVPSYEQYF. Here the CDR3 DNA reads TGCGCCAGCAGCTTGGGGGGGGGAGTTCCCTCCTACGAGCAGTACTTC. The rearrangement uses TRBV5-1 and TRBJ2-7; 7 nucleotides align to TRBD2. Trimming removed 0 bases from V and 0 bases from J; junction bases left unmatched: 6. CDR1 and CDR2 (germline): SGHRS, YFSETQ. The CDR3 has 16 amino acids.